The 9 T cell receptor beta chains presented below share a single source sample, sequenced in a study of T cell repertoires in cytomegalovirus infection (dated by TCRdb to about 2019). The antigens of these receptors remain unknown. Sample treatment or condition, as interpreted from the label and publication: in vitro stimulation with specific CMV peptide epitopes to enrich CMV-specific T cells. Sequencing instrument: Illumina HiSeq 1500. Through fastp at Q25 and MiXCR, TCRdb rebuilt clones from the public reads, retaining in-frame beta chains. Identical CDR3 proteins give one entry, which carries the most common genes and DNA. For this sample there are about 63,000 distinct CDR3 sequences; around 21% appear just once. The top ten clonotypes cover 65% to 85% of the sample. The sequencing used CD8+ T cells from cultured PBMCs, collected from culture after CMV antigen stimulation. The receptor source for this set is a human donor in good health (CMV status not recorded). Some clones in this sample may be carry-over from other donors' samples.

This chain connects TRBV7-8 to TRBJ2-5, with TRBD1 as a possible D gene (6 bases). Germline V gives CDR1 SGHVS, CDR2 FQNEAQ. CDR3 size: 15 residues. V dropped 5 bases and J dropped 5 bases, with 18 bases sitting between them. CDR3 protein: CASSVETGSRETQYF. DNA for the CDR3: TGTGCCAGCAGCGTCGAAACAGGGTCGAGGGAGACCCAGTACTTC.

The rearrangement links TRBV12-3 or TRBV12-4 to TRBJ2-1; D is uncertain. V dropped 3 bases and J dropped 9 bases, with 12 bases sitting between them. This CDR3 has 13 residues. The CDR3 DNA reads TGTGCCAGCAGTTTGAGTCTTACCAGTGAGCAGTTCTTC. Translated: CASSLSLTSEQFF.

This clonotype has a handful of counts. The chain uses TRBV28 and TRBJ2-3; no firm D call. The CDR3 consists of 11 residues. Trimming removed 3 bases from V and 4 bases from J, with 2 bases in between. CDR1 MDHEN and CDR2 SYDVKM come from the germline V gene. This CDR3 is CASSFADTQYF. CDR3 DNA: TGTGCCAGCAGTTTCGCAGATACGCAGTATTTT.

J is TRBJ2-7 and V is TRBV27; no reliable D call. Germline V gives CDR1 MNHEY, CDR2 SMNVEV (reference sequence). V was trimmed by 7 bases and J by 1 base, leaving 11 bases between them. The CDR3 loop spans 13 amino acids. This CDR3 is CASMGGASYEQYF. The CDR3, as DNA: TGTGCCAGCATGGGCGGAGCTTCCTACGAGCAGTACTTC.

The rearrangement joins TRBV12-3 or TRBV12-4 to TRBJ1-2; 7 bases align to TRBD1. This CDR3 contains 12 residues. The V and J ends lost 4 bases and 6 bases, in that order; junction bases with no gene match: 2. Written as DNA, the CDR3 is TGTGCCAGCAGTTCGGGGACAGATGGCTACACCTTC. Its translation: CASSSGTDGYTF.

V and J are TRBV19 and TRBJ1-1; tentative D call: TRBD1 (6 bases). Germline V gives CDR1 LNHDA, CDR2 SQIVND (reference sequence). Trimming removed 4 bases from V and 3 bases from J, with 12 bases in between. This CDR3 is 14 amino acids long. CDR3 sequence reads: CASSTRGLDTEAFF. In DNA, the CDR3 is TGTGCCAGTAGTACGAGGGGGTTGGACACTGAAGCTTTCTTT.

V and J are TRBV11-2 and TRBJ2-3, with TRBD1 identical over 11 bases. The CDR3 totals 17 residues. V lost 1 base, J lost 4 bases, and 7 bases stayed unmatched. CDR1 and CDR2 from the germline V gene are SGHAT and FQNNGV. CDR3: CASSLVRGQGAADTQYF. The DNA of the CDR3 is TGTGCCAGCAGCTTAGTGCGAGGACAGGGGGCCGCAGATACGCAGTATTTT.

The chain has TRBV6-2 or TRBV6-3 and TRBJ2-4; 7 bases are a match to TRBD1. The junction had 6 bases not matched to a gene; V was cut back by 2 bases and J by 2 bases. The CDR3 runs to 16 residues. Per the germline V gene, CDR1 is MNHEY and CDR2 is SVGEGT. CDR3 DNA: TGTGCCAGCAGTTACCCGACAGGGTCTTCCAAAAACATTCAGTACTTC. Translated, it gives CASSYPTGSSKNIQYF.

This clonotype was detected ten times or more. The chain uses TRBV12-3 or TRBV12-4 and TRBJ2-3; D ambiguous. The CDR3 runs to 16 residues. Deletions cut 3 bases from V and 4 bases from J, with 17 bases between. CDR3 DNA sequence: TGTGCCAGCAGTTTGGTTGATCATAGGGTGGCAGATACGCAGTATTTT. Translating it yields CASSLVDHRVADTQYF.